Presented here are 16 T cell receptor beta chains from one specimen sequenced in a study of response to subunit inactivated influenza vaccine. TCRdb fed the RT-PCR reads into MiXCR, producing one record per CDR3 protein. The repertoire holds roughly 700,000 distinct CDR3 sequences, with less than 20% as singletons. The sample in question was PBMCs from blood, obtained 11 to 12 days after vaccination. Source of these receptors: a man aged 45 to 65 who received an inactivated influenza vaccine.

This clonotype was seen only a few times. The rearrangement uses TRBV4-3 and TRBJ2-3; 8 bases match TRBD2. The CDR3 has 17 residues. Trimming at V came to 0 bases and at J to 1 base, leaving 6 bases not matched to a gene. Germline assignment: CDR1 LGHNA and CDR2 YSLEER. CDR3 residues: CASSQEALAARTDTQYF. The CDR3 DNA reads TGCGCCAGCAGCCAAGAAGCACTAGCGGCGCGCACAGATACGCAGTATTTT.

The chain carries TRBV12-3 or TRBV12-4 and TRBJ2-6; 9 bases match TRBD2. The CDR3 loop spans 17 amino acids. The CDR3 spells CTCTWGSGSSGANVLTF. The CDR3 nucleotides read TGTACCTGCACCTGGGGTAGCGGGAGTTCTGGGGCCAACGTCCTGACTTTC.

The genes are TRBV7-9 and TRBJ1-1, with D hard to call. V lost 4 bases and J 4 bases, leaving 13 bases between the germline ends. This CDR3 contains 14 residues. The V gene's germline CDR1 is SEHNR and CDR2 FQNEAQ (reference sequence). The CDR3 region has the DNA TGTGCCAGCAGCTCCTTCGACGGATTCACTGAAGCTTTCTTT. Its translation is CASSSFDGFTEAFF.

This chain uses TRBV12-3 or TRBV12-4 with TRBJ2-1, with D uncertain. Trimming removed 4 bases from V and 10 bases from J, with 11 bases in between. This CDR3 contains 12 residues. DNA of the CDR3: TGTGCCAGCAGTTACACGGTACGGGAGCAGTTCTTC. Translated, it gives CASSYTVREQFF.

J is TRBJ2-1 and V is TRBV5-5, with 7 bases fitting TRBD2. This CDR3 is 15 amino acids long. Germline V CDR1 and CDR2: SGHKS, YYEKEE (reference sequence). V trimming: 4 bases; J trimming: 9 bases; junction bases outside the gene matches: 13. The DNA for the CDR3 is TGTGCCAGCAGCCCTCTAGCTATGCGGGAGTCTGAGCAGTTCTTC. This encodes CASSPLAMRESEQFF.

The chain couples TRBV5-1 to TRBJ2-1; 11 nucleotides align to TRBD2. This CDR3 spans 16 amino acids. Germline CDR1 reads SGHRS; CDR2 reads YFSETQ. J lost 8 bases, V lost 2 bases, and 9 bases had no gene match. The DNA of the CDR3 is TGCGCCAGCAGCTTCTCAGGTAGCGGGGGGGCCCATGAGCAGTTCTTC. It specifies CASSFSGSGGAHEQFF.

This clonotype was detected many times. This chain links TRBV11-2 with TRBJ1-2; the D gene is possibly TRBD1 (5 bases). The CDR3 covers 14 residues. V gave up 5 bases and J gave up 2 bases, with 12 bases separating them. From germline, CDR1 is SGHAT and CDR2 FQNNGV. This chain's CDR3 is CASSATRGNYGYTF. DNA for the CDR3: TGTGCCAGCAGCGCGACCCGGGGGAACTATGGCTACACCTTC.

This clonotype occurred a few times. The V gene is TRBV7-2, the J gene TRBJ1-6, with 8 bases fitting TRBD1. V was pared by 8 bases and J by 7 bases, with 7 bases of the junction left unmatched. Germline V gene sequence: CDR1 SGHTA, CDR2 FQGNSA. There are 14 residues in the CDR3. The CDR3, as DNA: TGTGCCAGCGCCCTCCGGACAGGGAATTCACCCCTCCACTTT. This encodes CASALRTGNSPLHF.

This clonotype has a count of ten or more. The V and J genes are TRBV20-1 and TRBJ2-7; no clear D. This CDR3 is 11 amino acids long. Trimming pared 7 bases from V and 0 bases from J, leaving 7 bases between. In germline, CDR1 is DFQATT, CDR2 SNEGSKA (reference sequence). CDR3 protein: CSGYYSYEQYF. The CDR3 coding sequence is TGCAGTGGGTATTACTCCTACGAGCAGTACTTC.

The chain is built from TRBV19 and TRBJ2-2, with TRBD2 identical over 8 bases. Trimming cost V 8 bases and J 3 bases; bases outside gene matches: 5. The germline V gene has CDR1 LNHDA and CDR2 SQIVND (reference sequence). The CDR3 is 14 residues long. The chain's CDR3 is CASYSGKDTGELFF. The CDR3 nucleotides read TGTGCCAGTTATAGCGGGAAAGACACCGGGGAGCTGTTTTTT.

The DNA for the CDR3 is TGTGCCACCGGACCCATTAGCGGGAGGTACATCGGGGAGCTGTTTTTT. It yields the protein CATGPISGRYIGELFF. This sequence joins TRBV6-2 or TRBV6-3 and TRBJ2-2; 10 nucleotides align to TRBD2. V shed 10 bases and J 7 bases; nucleotides not matched to a gene: 15. Germline V CDR1 and CDR2: MNHEY, SVGEGT. The CDR3 extends over 16 amino acids.

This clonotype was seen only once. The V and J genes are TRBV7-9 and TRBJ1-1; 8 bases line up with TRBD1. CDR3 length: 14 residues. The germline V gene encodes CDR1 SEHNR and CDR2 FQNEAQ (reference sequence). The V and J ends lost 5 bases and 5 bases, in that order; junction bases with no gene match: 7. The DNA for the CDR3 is TGTGCCAGCAGCCCAGGGGGCTTTAAGACTGAAGCTTTCTTT. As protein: CASSPGGFKTEAFF.

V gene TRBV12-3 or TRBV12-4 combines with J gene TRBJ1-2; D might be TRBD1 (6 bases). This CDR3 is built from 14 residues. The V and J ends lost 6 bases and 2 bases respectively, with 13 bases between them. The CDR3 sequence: CASSHGGPNYGYTF. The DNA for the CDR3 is TGTGCCAGCAGCCACGGGGGGCCAAACTATGGCTACACCTTC.

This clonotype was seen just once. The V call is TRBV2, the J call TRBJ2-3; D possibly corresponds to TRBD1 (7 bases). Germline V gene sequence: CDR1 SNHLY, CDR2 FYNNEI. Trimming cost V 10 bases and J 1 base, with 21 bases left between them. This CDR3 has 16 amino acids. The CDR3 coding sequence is TGTGCCATCCCAGCACGAGGGGGCGGGGGCACAGATACGCAGTATTTT. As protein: CAIPARGGGGTDTQYF.

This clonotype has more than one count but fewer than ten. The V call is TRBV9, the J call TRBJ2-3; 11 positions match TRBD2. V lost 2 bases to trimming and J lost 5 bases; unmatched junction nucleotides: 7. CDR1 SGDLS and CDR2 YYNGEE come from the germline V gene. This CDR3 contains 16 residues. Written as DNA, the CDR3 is TGTGCCAGCAGCGTTCTTAGCGGGGGGGCCTTAGATACGCAGTATTTT. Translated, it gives CASSVLSGGALDTQYF. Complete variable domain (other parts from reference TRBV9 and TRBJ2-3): DSGVTQTPKHLITATGQRVTLRCSPRSGDLSVYWYQQSLDQGLQFLIQYYNGEERAKGNILERFSAQQFPDLHSELNLSSLELGDSALYFCASSVLSGGALDTQYFGPGTRLTVL.

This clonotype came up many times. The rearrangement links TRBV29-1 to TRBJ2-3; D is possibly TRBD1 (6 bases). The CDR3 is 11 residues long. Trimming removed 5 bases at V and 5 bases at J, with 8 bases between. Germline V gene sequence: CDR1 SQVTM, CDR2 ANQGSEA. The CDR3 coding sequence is TGCAGCGTTAGAGGGGGAGATACGCAGTATTTT. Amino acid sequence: CSVRGGDTQYF.